Below, 9 T cell receptor beta chains from the same sample are listed, as sequenced in a study of OX40 agonist ivuxolimab in advanced cancers. TCRdb's table, derived via immunoSEQ multiplex PCR, lists solely in-frame clones and lacks some. The sample lists under 70,000 clones; approximately 90% were seen once. Sequencing used CD4+ or CD8+ T cells sorted from blood, obtained in a trial of the OX40 agonist ivuxolimab. The receptor set was obtained from an adult with an advanced solid tumor such as melanoma, head and neck, liver or kidney cancer.

This clone was recorded a few times. The chain's CDR3 is CAQGAGYTF. The CDR3 DNA sequence: TGCGCTCAGGGAGCGGGCTACACCTTC. The rearrangement links TRBV10-1 to TRBJ1-2; the D gene is possibly TRBD1 (5 bases). The CDR3 contains 9 residues. Germline V gives CDR1 WNHNN, CDR2 SYGVQD (reference sequence).

The chain combines TRBV7-2 with TRBJ2-7; 7 bases fit TRBD2. The CDR3 contains 16 residues. From germline, CDR1 is SGHTA and CDR2 FQGNSA. Germline trimming cut 1 base from V and 4 bases from J; bases unmatched to any gene: 10. CDR3 sequence: CASSLGPSGESYEQYF. The CDR3 DNA sequence: TGTGCCAGCAGCTTAGGCCCCAGCGGGGAGTCGTACGAGCAGTACTTC. Complete variable domain (other parts from reference TRBV7-2 and TRBJ2-7): GAGVSQSPSNKVTEKGKDVELRCDPISGHTALYWYRQSLGQGLEFLIYFQGNSAPDKSGLPSDRFSAERTGGSVSTLTIQRTQQEDSAVYLCASSLGPSGESYEQYFGPGTRLTVT.

In its sample, this clone was seen a few times. The chain combines TRBV5-1 with TRBJ1-4; D is uncertain. V was cut by 2 bases and J by 6 bases, with 14 bases left in between. Germline-derived CDR1 and CDR2 are SGHRS and YFSETQ. The CDR3 spans 15 residues. DNA of the CDR3: TGCGCCAGCAGCTTAGCTTCGGGGAGTTATGAAAAACTGTTTTTT. This codes for CASSLASGSYEKLFF. The full variable domain, in which reference TRBV5-1 and TRBJ1-4 provide the parts outside the CDR3, is KAGVTQTPRYLIKTRGQQVTLSCSPISGHRSVSWYQQTPGQGLQFLFEYFSETQRNKGNFPGRFSGRQFSNSRSEMNVSTLELGDSALYLCASSLASGSYEKLFFGSGTQLSVL.

This clone has more than one count but fewer than ten. The rearrangement links TRBV5-1 to TRBJ1-1; possibly TRBD1 for D (5 bases). CDR1 and CDR2 (germline): SGHRS, YFSETQ. Trimming left V 0 bases short and J 4 bases short, with 7 bases between. The CDR3 extends over 13 amino acids. CDR3 sequence (DNA): TGCGCCAGCAGCTTGGACAGGACCACTGAAGCTTTCTTT. Encoded protein: CASSLDRTTEAFF.

The V call is TRBV5-8, the J call TRBJ2-5; D is perhaps TRBD1 or TRBD2 (5 bases each). V was clipped by 3 bases and J by 4 bases, with 16 bases between them. This CDR3 spans 15 amino acids. Germline CDR1 reads SGHTS; CDR2 reads YDEGEE. CDR3 loop: CASSSKTPRGETQYF. Here the CDR3 DNA reads TGTGCCAGCAGCTCTAAGACCCCGAGGGGAGAGACCCAGTACTTC.

The CDR3 DNA reads as TGTGCCAGTAGTATCCAGGGGTCCGCTAACTATGGCTACACCTTC. Translation: CASSIQGSANYGYTF. The chain links TRBV19 to TRBJ1-2; weak D call: TRBD1 (6 bases). In germline, CDR1 is LNHDA, CDR2 SQIVND (reference sequence). The CDR3 covers 15 residues. V lost 3 bases and J lost 0, with 11 bases in between.

This clone was seen only a few times. The chain links TRBV7-2 to TRBJ2-1, with a tentative D call TRBD1 (6 bases). V lost 4 bases and J lost 5, with 18 bases in between. The germline V gene has CDR1 SGHTA and CDR2 FQGNSA. The CDR3 spans 16 residues. The DNA of the CDR3 is TGTGCCAGCAGCTCGAACCCGGGACACCCTAACAATGAGCAGTTCTTC. Its translation is CASSSNPGHPNNEQFF.

The gene calls are TRBV6-4 and TRBJ2-1, with TRBD2 matching 7 bases. The CDR3 covers 15 residues. In germline, CDR1 is MRHNA, CDR2 SNTAGT. J was trimmed by 5 bases and V by 5 bases; bases with no gene match: 9. The CDR3 loop is CASSLEASGDNEQFF. In DNA form, the CDR3 reads TGTGCCAGCAGTCTTGAGGCTAGCGGTGACAATGAGCAGTTCTTC.

This chain joins TRBV5-1 and TRBJ1-1; possible D gene TRBD1, 6 bases. Trimming took 0 bases from V and 6 from J, leaving 21 bases between them. This CDR3 has 17 residues. The germline gives CDR1 SGHRS, CDR2 YFSETQ. DNA for the CDR3: TGCGCCAGCAGCTTGGAAAGGGGGTTTGCTGGTAACCCTGAAGCTTTCTTT. Translating it yields CASSLERGFAGNPEAFF. Looking up the rest from reference TRBV5-1 and TRBJ1-1 gives the full variable domain: KAGVTQTPRYLIKTRGQQVTLSCSPISGHRSVSWYQQTPGQGLQFLFEYFSETQRNKGNFPGRFSGRQFSNSRSEMNVSTLELGDSALYLCASSLERGFAGNPEAFFGQGTRLTVV.